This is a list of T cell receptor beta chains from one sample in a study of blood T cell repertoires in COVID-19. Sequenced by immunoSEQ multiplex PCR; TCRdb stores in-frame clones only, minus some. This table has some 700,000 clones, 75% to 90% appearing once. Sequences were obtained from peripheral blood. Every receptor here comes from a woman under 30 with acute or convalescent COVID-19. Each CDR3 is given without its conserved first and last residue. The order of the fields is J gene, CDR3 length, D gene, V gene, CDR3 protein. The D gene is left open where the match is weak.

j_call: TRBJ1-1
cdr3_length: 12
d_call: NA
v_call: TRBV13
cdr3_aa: ASSLGRGYTEAF

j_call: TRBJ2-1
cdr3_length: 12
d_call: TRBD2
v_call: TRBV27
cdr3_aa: ASSAGGSYNEQF

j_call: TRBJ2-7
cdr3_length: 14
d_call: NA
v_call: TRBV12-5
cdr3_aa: ASGLVFMGGLYEQY

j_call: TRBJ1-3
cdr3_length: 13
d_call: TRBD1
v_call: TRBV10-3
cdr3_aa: ATTRDGTGGNTIY

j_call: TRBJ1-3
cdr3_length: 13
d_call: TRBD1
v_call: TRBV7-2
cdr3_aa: ASSFYTGEGNTIY

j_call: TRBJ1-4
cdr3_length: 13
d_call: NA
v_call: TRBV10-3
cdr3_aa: AISELGQGNEKLF

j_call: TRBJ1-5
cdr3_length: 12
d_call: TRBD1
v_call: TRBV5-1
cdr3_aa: ASSLGSGTGPQH

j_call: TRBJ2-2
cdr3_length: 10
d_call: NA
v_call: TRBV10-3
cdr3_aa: AITGDTGELF

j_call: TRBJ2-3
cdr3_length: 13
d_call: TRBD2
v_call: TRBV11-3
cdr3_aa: ASSPGRTSWHTQY

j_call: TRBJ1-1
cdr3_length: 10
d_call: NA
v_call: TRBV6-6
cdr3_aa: ASSYSIGYAF

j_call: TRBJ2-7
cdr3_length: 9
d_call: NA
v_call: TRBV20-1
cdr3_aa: SARDRREQY

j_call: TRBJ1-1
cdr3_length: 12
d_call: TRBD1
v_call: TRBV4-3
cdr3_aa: ASSHPGQGLEAF

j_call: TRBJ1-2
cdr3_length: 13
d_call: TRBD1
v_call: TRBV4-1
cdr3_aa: ASSLRDRANYGYT

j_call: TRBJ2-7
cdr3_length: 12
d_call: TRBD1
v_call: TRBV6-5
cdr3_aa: ASSSWTGEDEQY

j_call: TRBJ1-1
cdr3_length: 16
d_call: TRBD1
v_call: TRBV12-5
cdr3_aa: ASGFQTGAMVRNTEAF

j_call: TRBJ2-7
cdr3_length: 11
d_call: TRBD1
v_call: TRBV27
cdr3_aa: ASSGTGGYEQY

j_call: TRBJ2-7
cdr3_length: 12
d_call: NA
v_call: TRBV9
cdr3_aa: ASSVGRGGYEQY

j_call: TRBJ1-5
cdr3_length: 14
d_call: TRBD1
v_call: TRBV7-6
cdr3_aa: ASSPGTGVMGQPQH

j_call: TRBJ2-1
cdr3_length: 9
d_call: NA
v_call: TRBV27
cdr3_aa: ASSYYNEQF

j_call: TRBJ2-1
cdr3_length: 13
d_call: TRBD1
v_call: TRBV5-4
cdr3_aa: ASSLSAGGLNEQF